This T cell receptor (beta chain) was identified during a study of cytotoxic CD8 clonotypes in ibrutinib-treated CLL. Study-level background: Partial response was seen in approximately 24 patients and complete response in 2; after median roughly 66 months, around 15 stayed remitted, around 12 progressed. Per sample, productive templates averaged 255,043 and productive rearrangements averaged around 94,000.

Sequencing was designed to attain a depth spanning 1 in 200,000 to 1 in 1 million T cells. Clones were read by immunoSEQ multiplex PCR, and TCRdb kept only the in-frame ones, dropping some. The table has 300,000 or so clones, 60% to 80% seen once. Trimming took off 7 bases at V and 4 bases at J, with 12 bases between the two ends. Germline V gene sequence: CDR1 SGHRS, CDR2 YFSETQ. The CDR3 length is 13 residues. Study outcomes and limitations: Clonality increased with ibrutinib response but returned toward baseline at progression.

Concerning this clone itself: The target antigen is unknown.

This TCR derives from a human donor with chronic lymphocytic leukemia. The chain employs TRBV5-1 and TRBJ2-1; D call uncertain. The material sequenced was PBMCs, taken after 36 months of ibrutinib treatment. The CDR3 DNA reads TGCGCCAGCCGGCCAAACCCGTACAATGAGCAGTTCTTC. It specifies CASRPNPYNEQFF.